The rows below give T cell receptor beta chains drawn from one sample of a study of cytomegalovirus exposure and HLA in healthy donors. Measured with immunoSEQ multiplex PCR; TCRdb has only the in-frame clones, and not every one. Of some 180,000 clones in the sample, about 81% are singletons; the top ten hold 0.95% to 1.5%. The sequenced sample was PBMCs. The receptors were sampled from a woman under 40 in good health and CMV-seronegative. CDR3s include the opening cysteine and the closing phenylalanine or tryptophan. The order of the fields is V gene, J gene, D gene, clone size, CDR3 protein, CDR3 DNA. The D gene is left open where the match is weak. Not every row has a clone size; where given, it reads once, few, many or a size class.

V gene: TRBV6-5
J gene: TRBJ1-4
D gene: TRBD1
clone size: once
CDR3 protein: CASRPQGATNEKLFF
CDR3 DNA: TGTGCCAGCAGGCCCCAGGGGGCCACTAATGAAAAACTGTTTTTT

V gene: TRBV29-1
J gene: TRBJ1-2
D gene: NA
clone size: few
CDR3 protein: CSTETGNYGYTF
CDR3 DNA: TGCAGCACCGAAACAGGGAACTATGGCTACACCTTC

V gene: TRBV4-1
J gene: TRBJ1-3
D gene: NA
clone size: NA
CDR3 protein: CASSLTRNGVSGNTIYF
CDR3 DNA: TGCGCCAGCAGCCTGACCCGTAACGGGGTCTCTGGAAACACCATATATTTT

V gene: TRBV19
J gene: TRBJ2-6
D gene: NA
clone size: NA
CDR3 protein: CASSIGRARVSSGANVLTF
CDR3 DNA: TGTGCCAGTAGTATAGGAAGGGCCAGGGTATCCTCTGGGGCCAACGTCCTGACTTTC

V gene: TRBV6-6
J gene: TRBJ2-7
D gene: NA
clone size: few
CDR3 protein: CASSSSAGTGVYEQYF
CDR3 DNA: NA

V gene: TRBV15
J gene: TRBJ1-3
D gene: NA
clone size: NA
CDR3 protein: CATSREFGRAGNTIYF
CDR3 DNA: TGTGCCACCAGCAGAGAGTTCGGCAGGGCTGGAAACACCATATATTTT

V gene: TRBV10-1
J gene: TRBJ1-1
D gene: TRBD1
clone size: NA
CDR3 protein: CASTPDRGTEAFF
CDR3 DNA: TGCGCCAGCACCCCCGACAGGGGCACTGAAGCTTTCTTT

V gene: TRBV5-1
J gene: TRBJ2-2
D gene: TRBD2
clone size: NA
CDR3 protein: CASSLAELAGAGELFF
CDR3 DNA: TGCGCCAGCAGCTTGGCCGAACTAGCGGGAGCTGGGGAGCTGTTTTTT

V gene: TRBV19
J gene: TRBJ1-4
D gene: NA
clone size: few
CDR3 protein: CASSLQGGEKLFF
CDR3 DNA: TGTGCCAGTAGTCTCCAAGGGGGTGAAAAACTGTTTTTT

V gene: TRBV7-6
J gene: TRBJ2-5
D gene: NA
clone size: NA
CDR3 protein: CASSRSAGETQYF
CDR3 DNA: TGTGCCAGCAGCCGATCGGCGGGGGAGACCCAGTACTTC

V gene: TRBV2
J gene: TRBJ2-7
D gene: TRBD2
clone size: NA
CDR3 protein: CASSEERESYEQYF
CDR3 DNA: TGTGCCAGCAGTGAGGAGCGGGAGTCCTACGAGCAGTACTTC

V gene: TRBV5-1
J gene: TRBJ1-6
D gene: TRBD1
clone size: few
CDR3 protein: CASSGDRDSPLHF
CDR3 DNA: TGCGCCAGCAGCGGAGACAGGGATTCACCCCTCCACTTT

V gene: TRBV6-6
J gene: TRBJ2-1
D gene: TRBD1
clone size: few
CDR3 protein: CASSSAGTGVYNEQFF
CDR3 DNA: TGTGCCAGCAGCTCAGCAGGGACAGGGGTGTACAATGAGCAGTTCTTC

V gene: TRBV4-2
J gene: TRBJ1-1
D gene: NA
clone size: NA
CDR3 protein: CASSQDRRAMNTEAFF
CDR3 DNA: TGTGCCAGCAGCCAAGACAGGAGGGCGATGAACACTGAAGCTTTCTTT

V gene: TRBV5-1
J gene: TRBJ1-2
D gene: NA
clone size: NA
CDR3 protein: CASSLNTNYGYTF
CDR3 DNA: TGCGCCAGCAGCTTAAACACTAACTATGGCTACACCTTC

V gene: TRBV12-5
J gene: TRBJ2-3
D gene: TRBD2
clone size: once
CDR3 protein: CASGSPGTSGFLATDTQYF
CDR3 DNA: TGTGCTAGTGGTTCTCCCGGGACTAGCGGGTTCCTCGCCACAGATACGCAGTATTTT

V gene: TRBV6-5
J gene: TRBJ1-3
D gene: NA
clone size: NA
CDR3 protein: CASSYGDSRSGNTIYF
CDR3 DNA: TGTGCCAGCAGTTACGGGGACTCACGCTCTGGAAACACCATATATTTT

V gene: TRBV7-3
J gene: TRBJ2-1
D gene: TRBD2
clone size: NA
CDR3 protein: CASSLSTSGYNEQFF
CDR3 DNA: TGTGCCAGCAGCTTATCGACTAGCGGGTACAATGAGCAGTTCTTC

V gene: TRBV5-8
J gene: TRBJ2-5
D gene: TRBD1
clone size: NA
CDR3 protein: CASSPEEDRARETQYF
CDR3 DNA: TGTGCCAGCAGCCCGGAGGAGGACAGGGCCCGGGAGACCCAGTACTTC

V gene: TRBV6-6
J gene: TRBJ1-2
D gene: NA
clone size: NA
CDR3 protein: CASSYRPGKSVDGYTF
CDR3 DNA: TGTGCCAGCAGTTACCGACCCGGAAAGAGCGTAGATGGCTACACCTTC

V gene: TRBV7-7
J gene: TRBJ2-5
D gene: TRBD1
clone size: NA
CDR3 protein: CASSPGQGQETQYF
CDR3 DNA: TGTGCCAGCAGCCCTGGACAGGGCCAAGAGACCCAGTACTTC

V gene: TRBV18
J gene: TRBJ1-2
D gene: TRBD1
clone size: NA
CDR3 protein: CASSPTTGNYGYTF
CDR3 DNA: TGTGCCAGCTCACCAACGACAGGGAACTATGGCTACACCTTC

V gene: TRBV4-1
J gene: TRBJ1-6
D gene: NA
clone size: NA
CDR3 protein: CASSPWTDSYNSPLHF
CDR3 DNA: TGCGCCAGCAGCCCCTGGACTGATTCCTATAATTCACCCCTCCACTTT

V gene: TRBV5-4
J gene: TRBJ2-7
D gene: NA
clone size: few
CDR3 protein: CASSSLYEQYF
CDR3 DNA: TGTGCCAGCAGCTCCCTCTACGAGCAGTACTTC

V gene: TRBV19
J gene: TRBJ2-7
D gene: NA
clone size: NA
CDR3 protein: CASSLTGSGEQYF
CDR3 DNA: TGTGCCAGTAGTCTCACAGGGTCTGGCGAGCAGTACTTC

V gene: TRBV5-1
J gene: TRBJ1-2
D gene: NA
clone size: many
CDR3 protein: CASSFEVGYGYTF
CDR3 DNA: TGCGCCAGCAGCTTCGAGGTCGGCTATGGCTACACCTTC

V gene: TRBV10-1
J gene: TRBJ1-3
D gene: NA
clone size: NA
CDR3 protein: CASSEGTAGNTIYF
CDR3 DNA: TGCGCCAGCAGTGAGGGAACAGCCGGAAACACCATATATTTT

V gene: TRBV4-1
J gene: TRBJ2-7
D gene: NA
clone size: NA
CDR3 protein: CASSQDRVVPAGEQYF
CDR3 DNA: TGCGCCAGCAGCCAAGATAGAGTAGTCCCGGCGGGCGAGCAGTACTTC

V gene: TRBV30
J gene: TRBJ1-1
D gene: NA
clone size: NA
CDR3 protein: CARSIPGVQNTEAFF
CDR3 DNA: TGTGCCCGCTCGATCCCGGGGGTCCAGAACACTGAAGCTTTCTTT

V gene: TRBV30
J gene: TRBJ1-2
D gene: NA
clone size: NA
CDR3 protein: CAWSNRVFGYTF
CDR3 DNA: TGTGCCTGGTCCAACAGGGTTTTTGGCTACACCTTC

V gene: TRBV7-9
J gene: TRBJ2-3
D gene: TRBD2
clone size: NA
CDR3 protein: CASSLATGTSGRGDTQYF
CDR3 DNA: TGTGCCAGCAGCTTAGCTACCGGGACTAGCGGGAGAGGAGATACGCAGTATTTT

V gene: TRBV28
J gene: TRBJ2-5
D gene: TRBD1
clone size: NA
CDR3 protein: CASSLLGQGQETQYF
CDR3 DNA: TGTGCCAGCAGTTTATTGGGACAGGGACAAGAGACCCAGTACTTC

V gene: TRBV7-3
J gene: TRBJ2-2
D gene: NA
clone size: NA
CDR3 protein: CASSPHRDSTRRELFF
CDR3 DNA: TGTGCCAGCAGCCCCCACCGGGACTCCACCCGCCGGGAGCTGTTTTTT

V gene: TRBV7-6
J gene: TRBJ2-7
D gene: TRBD1
clone size: NA
CDR3 protein: CASSLGGQGLYEQYF
CDR3 DNA: TGTGCCAGCAGCTTAGGGGGACAGGGTCTCTACGAGCAGTACTTC

V gene: TRBV10-3
J gene: TRBJ1-1
D gene: NA
clone size: NA
CDR3 protein: CAIRIEVFTEAFF
CDR3 DNA: TGTGCCATCCGGATCGAGGTTTTCACTGAAGCTTTCTTT

V gene: TRBV20-1
J gene: TRBJ2-3
D gene: NA
clone size: NA
CDR3 protein: CSARDTRTTDF
CDR3 DNA: TGCAGTGCTAGAGATACAAGGACTACGGATTTT

V gene: TRBV9
J gene: TRBJ2-5
D gene: TRBD2
clone size: NA
CDR3 protein: CASSVGLAGGGETQYF
CDR3 DNA: TGTGCCAGCAGCGTAGGACTAGCGGGAGGAGGGGAGACCCAGTACTTC

V gene: TRBV5-6
J gene: TRBJ1-4
D gene: NA
clone size: NA
CDR3 protein: CASSFLIQGATNEKLFF
CDR3 DNA: TGTGCCAGCAGCTTCCTTATTCAGGGTGCAACTAATGAAAAACTGTTTTTT

V gene: TRBV5-1
J gene: TRBJ2-1
D gene: TRBD2
clone size: NA
CDR3 protein: CASSLAEAGGPSEQFF
CDR3 DNA: TGCGCCAGCAGCTTGGCCGAGGCGGGGGGGCCCAGTGAGCAGTTCTTC

V gene: TRBV6-5
J gene: TRBJ1-2
D gene: TRBD1
clone size: NA
CDR3 protein: CASSPGQGASSSYTF
CDR3 DNA: TGTGCCAGCAGCCCGGGACAGGGGGCAAGCTCTAGCTACACCTTC

V gene: TRBV5-1
J gene: TRBJ1-1
D gene: NA
clone size: NA
CDR3 protein: CASSLEERSLEAFF
CDR3 DNA: TGCGCCAGCAGCTTGGAGGAGAGGTCCCTTGAAGCTTTCTTT

V gene: TRBV6-6
J gene: TRBJ1-5
D gene: NA
clone size: NA
CDR3 protein: CASSDSLNQPQHF
CDR3 DNA: TGTGCCAGCTCCGATAGCCTCAATCAGCCCCAGCATTTT

V gene: TRBV7-9
J gene: TRBJ2-7
D gene: NA
clone size: few
CDR3 protein: CASSLRVSYEQYF
CDR3 DNA: TGTGCCAGCAGCTTACGGGTATCCTACGAGCAGTACTTC

V gene: TRBV11-3
J gene: TRBJ2-3
D gene: TRBD2
clone size: NA
CDR3 protein: CASSMGLAGATDTQYF
CDR3 DNA: TGTGCCAGCAGCATGGGACTAGCGGGAGCAACAGATACGCAGTATTTT

V gene: TRBV29-1
J gene: TRBJ1-1
D gene: NA
clone size: few
CDR3 protein: CSGAGTTEGEAFF
CDR3 DNA: TGCAGCGGTGCCGGGACCACGGAGGGTGAAGCTTTCTTT

V gene: TRBV7-6
J gene: TRBJ2-3
D gene: TRBD2
clone size: NA
CDR3 protein: CASSSPSGVEADTQYF
CDR3 DNA: TGTGCCAGCAGCTCCCCTAGCGGGGTCGAAGCAGATACGCAGTATTTT

V gene: TRBV6-6
J gene: TRBJ1-1
D gene: NA
clone size: few
CDR3 protein: CASTWRNTEAFF
CDR3 DNA: TGTGCCAGCACATGGAGGAACACTGAAGCTTTCTTT

V gene: TRBV6-1
J gene: TRBJ2-3
D gene: TRBD1
clone size: NA
CDR3 protein: CASSEDRGPDTQYF
CDR3 DNA: TGTGCCAGCAGTGAAGACAGGGGCCCAGATACGCAGTATTTT

V gene: TRBV9
J gene: TRBJ1-2
D gene: NA
clone size: NA
CDR3 protein: CASSILGEGNYGYTF
CDR3 DNA: TGTGCCAGCAGCATCCTCGGGGAAGGGAACTATGGCTACACCTTC

V gene: TRBV11-2
J gene: TRBJ2-7
D gene: TRBD2
clone size: NA
CDR3 protein: CASSPVLAGGPRPYEQYF
CDR3 DNA: TGTGCCAGCAGCCCCGTCCTCGCGGGAGGGCCACGACCCTACGAGCAGTACTTC

V gene: TRBV19
J gene: TRBJ2-3
D gene: TRBD2
clone size: NA
CDR3 protein: CASTAGGRRRDTQYF
CDR3 DNA: TGTGCCAGTACCGCGGGGGGGCGACGTCGAGATACGCAGTATTTT

V gene: TRBV30
J gene: TRBJ2-5
D gene: NA
clone size: NA
CDR3 protein: CAWRPTAKQETQYF
CDR3 DNA: TGTGCCTGGCGCCCGACAGCGAAGCAAGAGACCCAGTACTTC

V gene: TRBV9
J gene: TRBJ2-2
D gene: TRBD2
clone size: NA
CDR3 protein: CASSVWEGNTGELFF
CDR3 DNA: TGTGCCAGCAGCGTATGGGAGGGGAACACCGGGGAGCTGTTTTTT